This T cell receptor (beta chain) was captured by sequencing in a study of T cell responses to AZD1222 COVID-19 vaccine. Regarding the study as a whole: Nearly half of unique spike-specific TCRs reportedly avoided B.1.351 and B.1.1.7 mutated regions. The sample set comprised mostly white British donors with more females, and clonal diversity was possibly underestimated.

Repertoires were generated with immunoSEQ multiplex PCR, while TCRdb's copy carries only in-frame clones and drops some. This sample has around 130,000 clones, with 86% found just once. As to this clone: Antigen: not known.

This CDR3 comprises 15 residues. From germline, CDR1 is SNHLY and CDR2 FYNNEI. The V gene end was trimmed by 4 bases and the J gene end by 10 bases; junction bases not matched to a gene: 12. The specimen was peripheral blood, collected 28 days after the second AZD1222 dose. The TCR originated in an adult who received the AZD1222 COVID-19 vaccine. The chain has TRBV2 and TRBJ1-1, with 10 bases aligning to TRBD1. CDR3 coding DNA: TGTGCCAGCAGTGCAATAATGGGGACAGGGGTGTTAGCTTTCTTT. Protein: CASSAIMGTGVLAFF.